This TCR beta chain was sequenced during a study of T-cell reconstitution after alpha-beta-depleted transplantation in children (TCRdb year 2016). Some background on the complete study: Using TCR repertoire profiling, the study followed T-cell immune reconstitution in a quantitative way in children after TCRalphabeta/CD19-depleted allogeneic hematopoietic cell transplantation. The investigation overall reported the following: In some patients, the high TCRbeta diversity seen at day 60 was put down to recipient T cells and intrathymic progenitors that had survived conditioning. Over the following months the frequencies of hyperexpanded clones went down, and after one year T-cell counts and TCRbeta diversity were mostly credited to newly produced T cells. Apparently early alphabetaT-cell count recovery about two months after transplant reportedly relied on only several hundred rapidly expanded clones derived from non-depleted graft cells.

Notes on this clonotype: Its antigen is unknown. Base-call qualities are not available, and no considerably larger clone is one nucleotide away.

Interpreted using the paper, the treatment or condition label stands for: allogeneic hematopoietic cell transplantation with graft depleted of TCRalphabeta T cells and CD19 B cells. TCRalphabeta/CD19-depleted allogeneic hematopoietic cell grafts were given to the transplant recipients, all of whom were children. Library preparation employed PCR. TCRdb names Illumina HiSeq 2500 as the instrument used. TCR library preparation used molecular barcoding, with unique molecular identifiers applied to normalize quantification of the TCRbeta repertoire. TCRdb's own reprocessing of the public reads used fastp at Q25 and MiXCR and kept productive beta chains. Every CDR3 protein is listed once, alongside the most common genes and DNA of its rows. Present in this sample are about 610,000 distinct CDR3 sequences, 27% of which were seen just once. The ten largest clones capture around 36% of the sample. Including cysteine and phenylalanine, the CDR3 has 13 amino acids. The CDR3 DNA has 39 bases and is translated from base 1. CDR1 is given as MNHEY and CDR2 as SMNVEV, both from the germline V gene (reference sequence). V loses 4 bases, J loses 3 bases, and the germline ends lie 10 bases apart.

Specimen: PBMCs, collected before TCRalphabeta/CD19-depleted stem cell transplant. The TCR originated in a boy in the first two years of life with Wiskott-Aldrich syndrome, due to receive a stem cell transplant. The chain was built from TRBV27 and TRBJ2-7; a tentative D call is TRBD1 (5 bases match). DNA sequence: TGTGCCAGCAGTTCCACAGGTGTCTACGAGCAGTACTTC. It specifies CASSSTGVYEQYF.